Shown below are 25 T cell receptor beta chains from a single sample sequenced in a study of cytomegalovirus exposure and HLA in healthy donors. Using immunoSEQ multiplex PCR, the repertoire was profiled, and TCRdb retains in-frame clones only, with some absent. The table includes roughly 300,000 clones, 88% detected once. Sequencing was performed on PBMCs. The receptor set was obtained from a woman aged 18-30 years in good health and CMV-seronegative.

The chain couples TRBV7-3 to TRBJ2-3; TRBD2 aligns across 10 bases. The CDR3 totals 17 residues. Trimming took 5 bases from V and 5 from J; bases not matched to a gene: 13. Per germline, CDR1 SGHTA and CDR2 FQGTGA. CDR3 sequence reads: CASSPLARVAGGDTQYF. The CDR3, as DNA: TGTGCCAGCAGCCCACTCGCCCGGGTAGCGGGGGGAGATACGCAGTATTTT.

This clone has a single count. The chain couples TRBV27 to TRBJ1-4; D is ambiguous. CDR1 is MNHEY, CDR2 SMNVEV, per germline (reference sequence). V lost 5 bases, J lost 5 bases, and 12 bases lay in between. This CDR3 has 14 residues. This CDR3 reads CASSGGSRNEKLFF. CDR3 bases: TGTGCCAGCAGTGGAGGCAGCCGGAATGAAAAACTGTTTTTT. The variable domain in full, with the rest retrieved from reference TRBV27 and TRBJ1-4, is EAQVTQNPRYLITVTGKKLTVTCSQNMNHEYMSWYRQDPGLGLRQIYYSMNVEVTDKGDVPEGYKVSRKEKRNFPLILESPSPNQTSLYFCASSGGSRNEKLFFGSGTQLSVL.

The gene calls are TRBV18 and TRBJ2-7, with TRBD2 matching over 14 bases. V lost 5 bases to trimming and J lost 4 bases; unmatched junction nucleotides: 4. In germline, CDR1 is KGHSH, CDR2 LQKENI. The CDR3 contains 15 residues. The CDR3 DNA reads TGTGCCAGCTCATGGGGGACTAGCGGGGGTTACGAGCAGTACTTC. It is translated as CASSWGTSGGYEQYF.

Here the CDR3 reads CASSSSGGSTDTQYF. Written as DNA, the CDR3 is TGTGCCAGCAGCTCTAGCGGGGGGAGCACAGATACGCAGTATTTT. This chain links TRBV5-4 with TRBJ2-3; TRBD2 agrees at 11 bases. The germline V gene encodes CDR1 SGHNT and CDR2 YYREEE (reference sequence). The CDR3 runs 15 residues. J was trimmed by 0 bases and V by 3 bases; bases with no gene match: 0.

This chain joins TRBV5-1 and TRBJ2-2; 7 bases are shared with TRBD1. J gave up 0 bases and V 0 bases, and 5 bases lay outside the gene matches. This CDR3 region has 17 residues. In germline, CDR1 is SGHRS, CDR2 YFSETQ. For the CDR3, the DNA is TGCGCCAGCAGCTTGGGGGATGGGACAGCGAACACCGGGGAGCTGTTTTTT. Translated: CASSLGDGTANTGELFF.

The chain has TRBV7-8 and TRBJ1-5; possible D gene TRBD1, 5 bases. Germline CDR1 reads SGHVS; CDR2 reads FQNEAQ. Trimming took 2 bases from V and 6 from J, leaving 14 bases between them. This CDR3 has 15 residues. The CDR3 DNA reads as TGTGCCAGCAGCTTATTCCAGGGCCCTTCTCAGCCCCAGCATTTT. Residues: CASSLFQGPSQPQHF.

The CDR3 region has the DNA TGTGCCAGCAGCGTAGGGCTAGCGGGAATCTACAATGAGCAGTTCTTC. This gives the protein CASSVGLAGIYNEQFF. The chain couples TRBV9 to TRBJ2-1, with 9 bases aligning to TRBD2. Per the germline V gene, CDR1 is SGDLS and CDR2 is YYNGEE. The J segment lost 3 bases and the V segment lost 0 bases, leaving 4 bases of the junction unmatched. The CDR3 is 16 residues long. Filled out from reference TRBV9 and TRBJ2-1, the complete variable domain reads DSGVTQTPKHLITATGQRVTLRCSPRSGDLSVYWYQQSLDQGLQFLIQYYNGEERAKGNILERFSAQQFPDLHSELNLSSLELGDSALYFCASSVGLAGIYNEQFFGPGTRLTVL.

This clone was recorded once. V gene TRBV19 combines with J gene TRBJ2-2; D might be TRBD1 (5 bases). Germline V lookup: CDR1 LNHDA, CDR2 SQIVND (reference sequence). V shed 3 bases and J shed 6 bases, with 17 bases lying between them. The CDR3 is made up of 16 amino acids. The CDR3 DNA reads TGTGCCAGTAGTATCTACCACAGGTTAGGGTCCGGGGAGCTGTTTTTT. This gives the protein CASSIYHRLGSGELFF. The entire variable domain, with the rest obtained from reference TRBV19 and TRBJ2-2, is as follows: DGGITQSPKYLFRKEGQNVTLSCEQNLNHDAMYWYRQDPGQGLRLIYYSQIVNDFQKGDIAEGYSVSREKKESFPLTVTSAQKNPTAFYLCASSIYHRLGSGELFFGEGSRLTVL.

The chain couples TRBV11-2 to TRBJ1-3; TRBD1 is a possible D gene (5 bases). The germline CDR1 and CDR2 sequences are SGHAT and FQNNGV. CDR3 length equals 15 residues. Trimming pared 5 bases from V and 0 bases from J, leaving 11 bases between. The CDR3 loop reads CASSHYRSSGNTIYF. CDR3 bases: TGTGCCAGCAGCCACTACAGGAGCTCTGGAAACACCATATATTTT.

The rearrangement links TRBV10-3 to TRBJ1-1; D may be TRBD1 (5 bases). Germline CDR1 and CDR2: ENHRY and SYGVKD. This CDR3 region has 16 residues. Trimming shortened V by 6 bases and J by 1 base, and 18 bases separated the two germline ends. The CDR3 protein is CAIRAREGQGNTEAFF. The CDR3 region has the DNA TGTGCCATCAGGGCCCGCGAAGGGCAGGGGAACACTGAAGCTTTCTTT.

This rearrangement joins TRBV28 to TRBJ2-7; D remains unclear. V shed 5 bases and J shed 5 bases, with 13 bases lying between them. The V gene's germline CDR1 is MDHEN and CDR2 SYDVKM. The CDR3 extends over 13 amino acids. This CDR3 is CASSPPTRDEQYF. The CDR3 nucleotides are TGTGCCAGCAGTCCACCCACCCGGGACGAGCAGTACTTC.

V usage is TRBV11-3 and J usage is TRBJ2-5; TRBD2 is a possible D gene (5 bases). Trimming took 2 bases from V and 4 from J, leaving 11 bases between them. The CDR3 extends over 14 amino acids. CDR1 is SGHNT and CDR2 is YENEEA in the germline V gene. In DNA form, the CDR3 reads TGTGCCAGCAGCTTATATGGTGCGGGAGAGACCCAGTACTTC. Encoded protein: CASSLYGAGETQYF.

The rearrangement joins TRBV27 to TRBJ2-1, with D perhaps TRBD1 (5 bases). Between the trimmed V and J ends, which lost 7 bases and 5 bases, there was a span of 12 bases. Germline V gene lookup returns CDR1 MNHEY and CDR2 SMNVEV (reference sequence). The CDR3 extends over 13 amino acids. The CDR3, as DNA: TGTGCCAGCACCCCCGACAGAAACAATGAGCAGTTCTTC. Translated: CASTPDRNNEQFF.

J is TRBJ2-3 and V is TRBV9; 10 bases map to TRBD2. The CDR3 loop spans 16 amino acids. The V gene end was trimmed by 5 bases and the J gene end by 1 base; junction bases not matched to a gene: 7. CDR1 is SGDLS and CDR2 is YYNGEE in the germline V gene. DNA of the CDR3: TGTGCCAGCAGTTATACCGGGACTAGCGGCACAGATACGCAGTATTTT. Translating gives CASSYTGTSGTDTQYF.

CDR3 nucleotide sequence: TGTGCCAGCAGCCCCCGACTAGCGGGAGAGTGGGACGATGAGCAGTTCTTC. Translation: CASSPRLAGEWDDEQFF. The chain carries TRBV13 and TRBJ2-1; 12 bases are shared with TRBD2. V dropped 5 bases and J dropped 8; count of bases not matched to a gene: 13. The CDR3 is 17 residues long. From germline, CDR1 is PRHDT and CDR2 FYEKMQ (reference sequence).

V is TRBV5-6 and J is TRBJ1-5, with no clear D. Trimming pared 0 bases from V and 3 bases from J, leaving 10 bases between. The CDR3 spans 15 residues. Germline V gene lookup returns CDR1 SGHDT and CDR2 YYEEEE. CDR3 amino acids: CASSLVVSVNQPQHF. CDR3 nucleotide sequence: TGTGCCAGCAGCTTGGTAGTCTCGGTCAATCAGCCCCAGCATTTT.

The CDR3 coding sequence is TGCGCCAGCAGCCTGGTGACAGGGGAGGGGACCCAGTACTTC. Translation gives CASSLVTGEGTQYF. This chain uses TRBV4-1 with TRBJ2-5; TRBD1 might be the D (8 bases). V was cut by 4 bases and J by 7 bases, with 16 bases left in between. From germline, CDR1 is MGHRA and CDR2 YSYEKL. The CDR3 has 14 amino acids.

The chain carries TRBV6-4 and TRBJ2-5; 8 bases are a match to TRBD1. The trim removed 5 bases at V and 6 bases at J, leaving 8 bases unmatched. The CDR3 has 14 amino acids. Per the germline V gene, CDR1 is MRHNA and CDR2 is SNTAGT. The CDR3, as DNA: TGTGCCAGCAGTCCGGACAGGGTCGGGAAGACCCAGTACTTC. Translation gives CASSPDRVGKTQYF.

This clone was seen just once. This chain links TRBV7-3 with TRBJ2-1, with 8 bases matching TRBD2. With V trimmed by 2 bases and J by 6 bases, 12 bases remained unmatched. Germline V lookup: CDR1 SGHTA, CDR2 FQGTGA. This CDR3 comprises 17 residues. The DNA for the CDR3 is TGTGCCAGCAGCTTATTCCCGGCTTTAGCGGGGCCCAATGAGCAGTTCTTC. Its translation: CASSLFPALAGPNEQFF.

This chain joins TRBV4-1 and TRBJ1-3, with unresolved D. CDR1 is MGHRA, CDR2 YSYEKL, per germline. The V end was cut by 1 base, the J end by 5 bases, with 6 bases between. The CDR3 covers 13 residues. CDR3: CASSQVERNTIYF. The CDR3 coding sequence is TGCGCCAGCAGCCAAGTTGAGAGAAACACCATATATTTT.

The CDR3 bases are TGTGCCAGCAGGTTGCGGAAGCCCCCCCAAGAGACCCAGTACTTC. Amino acid sequence: CASRLRKPPQETQYF. The chain employs TRBV28 and TRBJ2-5; D ambiguous. The germline V gene has CDR1 MDHEN and CDR2 SYDVKM. The ends were cut back, 6 bases at V and 1 base at J, with 15 bases in the middle. This CDR3 is 15 amino acids long.

The J gene is TRBJ2-2, the V gene TRBV5-8; 7 nucleotides align to TRBD1. The CDR3 extends over 15 amino acids. With V trimmed by 1 base and J by 6 bases, 6 bases remained unmatched. Germline values: CDR1 SGHTS, CDR2 YDEGEE. The DNA of the CDR3 is TGTGCCAGCAGCTTGACAGGGGTCGTGGCCGGGGAGCTGTTTTTT. Encoded protein: CASSLTGVVAGELFF.

This rearrangement joins TRBV28 to TRBJ1-5, with D unresolved. Looked up from germline, CDR1 is MDHEN and CDR2 is SYDVKM. Trimming took off 10 bases at V and 2 bases at J, with 18 bases between the two ends. CDR3 size: 15 residues. Written as DNA, the CDR3 is TGTGCCACCAAAAATCGTCAGAATCGCAATCAGCCCCAGCATTTT. Translating it yields CATKNRQNRNQPQHF. Full variable domain (rest looked up from reference TRBV28 and TRBJ1-5): DVKVTQSSRYLVKRTGEKVFLECVQDMDHENMFWYRQDPGLGLRLIYFSYDVKMKEKGDIPEGYSVSREKKERFSLILESASTNQTSMYLCATKNRQNRNQPQHFGDGTRLSIL.

This sequence joins TRBV30 and TRBJ1-1; TRBD1 is a possible D gene (5 bases). Trimming stripped 3 bases from V and 7 bases from J, with 15 bases between. CDR3 length: 13 residues. CDR1 and CDR2 from the germline V gene are GTSNPN and SVGIG (reference sequence). The CDR3 sequence: CAWSVGTRIEAFF. The DNA of the CDR3 is TGTGCCTGGAGCGTAGGGACTCGCATTGAAGCTTTCTTT.

The rearrangement uses TRBV10-2 and TRBJ2-1, with 8 positions matching TRBD2. From germline, CDR1 is WSHSY and CDR2 SAAADI. After removal of 6 bases from V and 0 bases from J, the junction contained 4 bases not matched to a gene. This CDR3 comprises 15 residues. The CDR3 loop reads CASSGGRSSYNEQFF. The CDR3 bases are TGCGCCAGCAGCGGCGGGAGGAGCTCCTACAATGAGCAGTTCTTC.